This section outlines one TCR beta chain sequence together with its context. The antigen is undetermined. These data come from a study of cytotoxic CD8 clonotypes in ibrutinib-treated CLL. J lost 1 base, V lost 5 bases, and 11 bases had no gene match. The CDR3 has 17 amino acids. CDR1 MDHEN and CDR2 SYDVKM come from the germline V gene. The study's findings and limits: Researchers report that baseline clonality outpaced age-matched healthy donors and tracked circulating CD8+ T-cell counts.

Sequencing was designed to attain a depth spanning 1 in 200,000 to 1 in 1 million T cells. TCRdb's copy holds only in-frame clones and misses some; the assay was immunoSEQ multiplex PCR. The repertoire includes about 270,000 clones, about 72% of them detected once, and around 5.3% sits in the top ten. Sample: PBMCs, taken at disease progression, from a patient treated with ibrutinib. This sequence joins TRBV28 and TRBJ2-5; 9 bases are shared with TRBD2. The receptor comes from a human donor with chronic lymphocytic leukemia. CDR3 residues: CASSVGALAGPQETQYF. The CDR3 nucleotides are TGTGCCAGCAGTGTTGGGGCGCTAGCGGGGCCCCAAGAGACCCAGTACTTC.